This T cell receptor beta chain was recorded in a study of T cell changes during pregnancy in multiple sclerosis. The table came from immunoSEQ multiplex PCR; TCRdb's copy has only in-frame clones and leaves some out. The table includes roughly 46,000 clones, approximately 94% detected once. The CDR3 extends over 17 amino acids. Per germline, CDR1 SEHNR and CDR2 FQNEAQ (reference sequence). V lost 5 bases, J lost 3 bases, and 10 bases stayed unmatched. The clonotype comes from a female donor with multiple sclerosis, enrolled in a pregnancy study. The chain joins TRBV7-9 to TRBJ1-1; 12 bases map to TRBD1. The material sequenced was CD8+ T cells from peripheral blood mononuclear cells, taken in the first trimester of pregnancy. The CDR3 DNA reads TGTGCCAGCAGCGACTCGGGACAGGGGGCCTGGTACACTGAAGCTTTCTTT. Translation gives CASSDSGQGAWYTEAFF. The whole variable domain, remainder taken from reference TRBV7-9 and TRBJ1-1, is DTGVSQNPRHKITKRGQNVTFRCDPISEHNRLYWYRQTLGQGPEFLTYFQNEAQLEKSRLLSDRFSAERPKGSFSTLEIQRTEQGDSAMYLCASSDSGQGAWYTEAFFGQGTRLTVV.